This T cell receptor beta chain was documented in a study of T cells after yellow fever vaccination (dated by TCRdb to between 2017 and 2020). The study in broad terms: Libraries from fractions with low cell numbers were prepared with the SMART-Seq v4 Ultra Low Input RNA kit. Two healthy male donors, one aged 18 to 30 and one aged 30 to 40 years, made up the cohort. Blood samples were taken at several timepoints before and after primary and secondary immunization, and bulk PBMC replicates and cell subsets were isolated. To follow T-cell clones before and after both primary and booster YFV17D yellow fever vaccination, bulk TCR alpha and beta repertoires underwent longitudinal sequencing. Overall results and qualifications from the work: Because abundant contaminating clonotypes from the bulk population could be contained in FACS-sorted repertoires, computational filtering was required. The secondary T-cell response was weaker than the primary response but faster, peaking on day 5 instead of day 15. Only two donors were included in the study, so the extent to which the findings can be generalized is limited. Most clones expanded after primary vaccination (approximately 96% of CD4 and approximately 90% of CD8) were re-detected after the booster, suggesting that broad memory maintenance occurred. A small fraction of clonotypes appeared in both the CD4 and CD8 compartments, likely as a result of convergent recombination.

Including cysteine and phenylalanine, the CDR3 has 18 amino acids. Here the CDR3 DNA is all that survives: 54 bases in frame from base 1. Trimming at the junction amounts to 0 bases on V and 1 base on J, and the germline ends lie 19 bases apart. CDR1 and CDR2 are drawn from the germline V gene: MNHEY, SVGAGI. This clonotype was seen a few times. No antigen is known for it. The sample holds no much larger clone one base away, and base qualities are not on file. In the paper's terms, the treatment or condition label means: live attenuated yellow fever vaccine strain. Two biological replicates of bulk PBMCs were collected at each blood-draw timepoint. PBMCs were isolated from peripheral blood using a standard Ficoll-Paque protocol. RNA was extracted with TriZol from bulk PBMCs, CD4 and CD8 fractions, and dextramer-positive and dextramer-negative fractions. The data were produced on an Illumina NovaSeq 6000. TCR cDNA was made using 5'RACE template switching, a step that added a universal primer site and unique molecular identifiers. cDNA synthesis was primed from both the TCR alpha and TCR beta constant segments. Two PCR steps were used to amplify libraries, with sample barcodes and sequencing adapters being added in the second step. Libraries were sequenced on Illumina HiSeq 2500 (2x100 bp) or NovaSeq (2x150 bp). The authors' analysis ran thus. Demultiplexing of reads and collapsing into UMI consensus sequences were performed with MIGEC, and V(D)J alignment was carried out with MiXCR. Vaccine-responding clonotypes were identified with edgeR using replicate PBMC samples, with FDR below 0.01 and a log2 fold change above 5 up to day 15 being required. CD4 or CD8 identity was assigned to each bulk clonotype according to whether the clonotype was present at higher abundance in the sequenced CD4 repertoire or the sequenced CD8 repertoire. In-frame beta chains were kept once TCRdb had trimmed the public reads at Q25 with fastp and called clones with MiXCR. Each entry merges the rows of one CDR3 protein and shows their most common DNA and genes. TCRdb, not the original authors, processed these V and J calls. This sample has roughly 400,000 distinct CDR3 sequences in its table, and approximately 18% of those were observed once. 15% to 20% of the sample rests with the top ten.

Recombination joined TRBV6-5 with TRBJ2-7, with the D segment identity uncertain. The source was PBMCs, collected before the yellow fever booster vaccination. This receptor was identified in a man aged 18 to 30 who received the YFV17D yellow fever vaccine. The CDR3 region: CASSYSSQTYSYSYEQYF. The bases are TGTGCCAGCAGTTACTCGAGCCAGACCTACTCCTATTCCTACGAGCAGTACTTC.